This T cell receptor (beta chain) was recovered during a study of blood T cells in healthy people across ages. V shed 5 bases and J shed 8 bases, with 8 bases lying between them. Germline V CDR1 and CDR2: KGHDR, SFDVKD. This CDR3 has 11 amino acids. Isolated per sample were at least 6 million PBMCs. This clonotype was observed a handful of times. Its target is unknown. Findings of the study overall: Naive T cell percentage strongly correlated with TCR beta diversity.

Using a J-beta primer mix together with a sample-barcoded 5' primer, a second PCR was run for roughly 7 to 12 cycles. TCRdb independently ran MiXCR on the 5' RACE reads; one entry per CDR3 protein. The sample yields 700,000 to 950,000 distinct CDR3 sequences, roughly 43% seen once. Specimen: blood. The chain has TRBV24-1 and TRBJ1-2; D is ambiguous. The sequence was collected from a woman in her sixties in good health. The DNA of the CDR3 is TGTGCCACCAGTGGCCTAAGGGGCTACACCTTC. This encodes CATSGLRGYTF.